The 3 T cell receptor beta chains below were found in one sample sequenced in a study of T cells after yellow fever vaccination. TCRdb reprocessed the 5' RACE reads via MiXCR and lists one record per CDR3 protein. The sample records 150,000 to 200,000 distinct CDR3 sequences, 5.5% to 7.5% being singletons. Specimen: CD4+ T cells sorted from PBMCs, collected about 5 days after the first yellow fever vaccination. The receptors originated from a young man who received the YFV17D yellow fever vaccine.

In this sample, this clonotype turned up many times. This sequence joins TRBV6-1 and TRBJ2-5; TRBD1 aligns across 7 bases. This CDR3 is 14 amino acids long. Germline CDR1 and CDR2: MNHNS and SASEGT. The J segment lost 5 bases and the V segment lost 3 bases, leaving 6 bases of the junction unmatched. The CDR3 DNA sequence: TGTGCCAGCAGTGAGGACAGGAGTCCGGAGACCCAGTACTTC. Encoded protein: CASSEDRSPETQYF.

This clonotype was detected many times. The chain is built from TRBV2 and TRBJ2-7; D uncertain. V shed 7 bases and J shed 3 bases, with 7 bases lying between them. Per the germline V gene, CDR1 is SNHLY and CDR2 is FYNNEI. The CDR3 consists of 11 residues. This CDR3 reads CASTLNYEQYF. The CDR3 DNA sequence: TGTGCCAGCACCCTAAACTACGAGCAGTACTTC.

In this sample, this clonotype turned up a few times. The gene calls are TRBV11-2 and TRBJ2-3, with D perhaps TRBD2 (6 bases). V was clipped by 4 bases and J by 4 bases, with 12 bases between them. CDR3 length: 14 residues. CDR1 and CDR2 (germline): SGHAT, FQNNGV. CDR3 loop: CASSSREFPDTQYF. CDR3 in DNA: TGTGCCAGCAGCTCCCGGGAGTTCCCAGATACGCAGTATTTT.